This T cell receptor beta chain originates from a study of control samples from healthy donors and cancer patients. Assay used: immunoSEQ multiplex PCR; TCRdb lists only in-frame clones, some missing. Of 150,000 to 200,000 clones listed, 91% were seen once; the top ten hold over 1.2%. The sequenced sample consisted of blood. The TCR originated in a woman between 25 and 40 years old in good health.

The CDR3 bases are TGCGCCAGCAGCCAAGAGAGACAGATGATTTCACCCCTCCACTTT. It is translated as CASSQERQMISPLHF. The chain links TRBV4-1 to TRBJ1-6; maybe TRBD1 (5 bases). Looked up from germline, CDR1 is MGHRA and CDR2 is YSYEKL. The CDR3 has 15 amino acids. Trimming stripped 0 bases from V and 9 bases from J, with 12 bases between.